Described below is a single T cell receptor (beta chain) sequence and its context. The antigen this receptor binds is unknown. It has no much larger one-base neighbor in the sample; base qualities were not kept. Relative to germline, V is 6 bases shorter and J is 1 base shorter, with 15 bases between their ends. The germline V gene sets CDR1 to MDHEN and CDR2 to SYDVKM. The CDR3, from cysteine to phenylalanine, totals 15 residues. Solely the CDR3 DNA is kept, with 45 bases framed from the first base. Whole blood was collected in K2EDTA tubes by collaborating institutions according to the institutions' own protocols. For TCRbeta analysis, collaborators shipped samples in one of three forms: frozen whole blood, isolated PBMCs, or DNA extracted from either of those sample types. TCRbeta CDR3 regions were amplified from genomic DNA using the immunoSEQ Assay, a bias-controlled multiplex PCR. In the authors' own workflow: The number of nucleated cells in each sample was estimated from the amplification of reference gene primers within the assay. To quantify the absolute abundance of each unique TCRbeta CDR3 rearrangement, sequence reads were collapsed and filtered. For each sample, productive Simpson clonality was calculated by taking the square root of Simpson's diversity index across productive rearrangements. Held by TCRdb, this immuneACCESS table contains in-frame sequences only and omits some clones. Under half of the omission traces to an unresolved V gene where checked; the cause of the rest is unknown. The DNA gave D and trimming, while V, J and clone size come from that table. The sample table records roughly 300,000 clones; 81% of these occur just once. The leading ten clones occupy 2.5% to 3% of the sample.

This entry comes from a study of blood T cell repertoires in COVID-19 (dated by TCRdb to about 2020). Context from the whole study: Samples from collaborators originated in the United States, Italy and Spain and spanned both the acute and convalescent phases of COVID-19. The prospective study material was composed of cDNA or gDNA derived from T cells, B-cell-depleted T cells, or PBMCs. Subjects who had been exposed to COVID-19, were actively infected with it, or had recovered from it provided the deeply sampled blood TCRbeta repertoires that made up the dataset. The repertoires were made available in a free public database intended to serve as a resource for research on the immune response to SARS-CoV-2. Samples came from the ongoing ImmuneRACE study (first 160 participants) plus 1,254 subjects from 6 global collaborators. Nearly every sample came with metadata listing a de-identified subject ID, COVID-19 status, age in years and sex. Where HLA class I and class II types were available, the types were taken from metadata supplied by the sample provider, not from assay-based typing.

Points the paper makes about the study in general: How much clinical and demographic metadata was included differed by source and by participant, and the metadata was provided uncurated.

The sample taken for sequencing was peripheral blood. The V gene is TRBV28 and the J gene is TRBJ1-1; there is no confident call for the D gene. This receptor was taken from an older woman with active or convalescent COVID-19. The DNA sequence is TGTGCCAGCAGCAATGGGCCTTCCGGGAACACTGAAGCTTTCTTT. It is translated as CASSNGPSGNTEAFF.